These 24 T cell receptor beta chains were all obtained from the same sample, sequenced in a study of control samples from healthy donors and cancer patients. Clones were sequenced by immunoSEQ multiplex PCR, and TCRdb holds only the in-frame ones, with some missing. This sample has about 160,000 clones, with approximately 96% found just once. Sample: blood. The receptors shown here come from a woman aged 40 to 55 in good health.

The chain employs TRBV5-1 and TRBJ1-1; TRBD1 aligns across 9 bases. The CDR3 loop spans 13 amino acids. The V segment lost 4 bases and the J segment 5 bases; nucleotides outside the gene matches: 3. Germline CDR1 reads SGHRS; CDR2 reads YFSETQ. The CDR3 DNA is TGCGCCAGCAGCCCAGGGACAGGGACTGAAGCTTTCTTT. This sequence encodes CASSPGTGTEAFF.

The chain is built from TRBV4-3 and TRBJ2-1; D is possibly TRBD2 (6 bases). V was pared by 4 bases and J by 0 bases, with 16 bases between. In germline, CDR1 is LGHNA, CDR2 YSLEER. This CDR3 comprises 17 residues. The CDR3 reads CASSPRLDQSSYNEQFF. In nucleotides, the CDR3 is TGCGCCAGCAGCCCCAGACTAGATCAAAGCTCCTACAATGAGCAGTTCTTC.

The chain uses TRBV10-3 and TRBJ2-7; 8 bases fit TRBD1. V shed 7 bases and J 0 bases; nucleotides not matched to a gene: 8. The CDR3 runs to 15 residues. Germline V gene lookup returns CDR1 ENHRY and CDR2 SYGVKD. The CDR3 loop reads CAITPGQEFSYEQYF. Written as DNA, the CDR3 is TGTGCCATCACCCCGGGACAGGAATTCTCCTACGAGCAGTACTTC.

The V gene is TRBV7-6, the J gene TRBJ2-7; D is ambiguous. The germline CDR1 and CDR2 sequences are SGHVS and FNYEAQ. This CDR3 has 15 amino acids. V lost 5 bases, J lost 2 bases, and 16 bases lay in between. This chain's CDR3 is CASSLLIGQAYEQYF. The CDR3 DNA follows: TGTGCCAGCAGCCTCTTAATCGGGCAGGCCTACGAGCAGTACTTC.

The V call is TRBV19, the J call TRBJ2-2, with 12 bases fitting TRBD1. After removal of 7 bases from V and 7 bases from J, the junction contained 13 bases not matched to a gene. Germline loops: CDR1 LNHDA, CDR2 SQIVND (reference sequence). The CDR3 spans 17 residues. CDR3 loop: CASTLSLGQGAIGELFF. The CDR3 DNA follows: TGTGCCAGTACCCTCTCTCTGGGACAGGGGGCGATCGGGGAGCTGTTTTTT.

This clone was found once. This chain connects TRBV28 to TRBJ1-5, with a tentative D call TRBD1 (5 bases). CDR1 and CDR2 from the germline V gene are MDHEN and SYDVKM. Between the trimmed V and J ends, which lost 6 bases and 2 bases, there was a span of 11 bases. The length of the CDR3 is 14 residues. CDR3 residues: CASRQGFGNQPQHF. CDR3 nucleotides: TGTGCCAGCAGGCAGGGTTTTGGCAATCAGCCCCAGCATTTT.

A single count supports this clone. The chain joins TRBV7-2 to TRBJ1-3; unclear D gene. V gave up 5 bases and J gave up 0 bases, with 8 bases separating them. The CDR3 has 14 residues. Germline V gene sequence: CDR1 SGHTA, CDR2 FQGNSA. CDR3 DNA: TGTGCCAGCAGCCCAACCCTCTCTGGAAACACCATATATTTT. This encodes CASSPTLSGNTIYF. Using reference TRBV7-2 and TRBJ1-3 for the parts outside the CDR3, the full variable domain is GAGVSQSPSNKVTEKGKDVELRCDPISGHTALYWYRQSLGQGLEFLIYFQGNSAPDKSGLPSDRFSAERTGGSVSTLTIQRTQQEDSAVYLCASSPTLSGNTIYFGEGSWLTVV.

This chain joins TRBV9 and TRBJ1-1; D is possibly TRBD1 (5 bases). CDR3 size: 14 residues. Germline V gene sequence: CDR1 SGDLS, CDR2 YYNGEE. V was clipped by 0 bases and J by 1 base, with 7 bases between them. CDR3 nucleotide sequence: TGTGCCAGCAGCGTAGGACAGACGAACACTGAAGCTTTCTTT. Its protein product is CASSVGQTNTEAFF.

DNA of the CDR3: TGTGCCAGCAGTTACTCGTATTCAGGGACCTATGGCTACACCTTC. Translation gives CASSYSYSGTYGYTF. This sequence joins TRBV6-5 and TRBJ1-2, with D tentatively TRBD1 (5 bases). V lost 0 bases and J lost 4, with 12 bases in between. Germline CDR1 is MNHEY and CDR2 is SVGAGI. The CDR3 length is 15 residues.

The gene calls are TRBV6-2 or TRBV6-3 and TRBJ1-2, with TRBD1 identical over 10 bases. CDR1 and CDR2 (germline): MNHEY, SVGEGT. This CDR3 region has 15 residues. V trimming: 5 bases; J trimming: 4 bases; junction bases outside the gene matches: 7. The CDR3 loop is CASSPPGQGIYGYTF. DNA of the CDR3: TGTGCCAGCAGTCCACCGGGACAGGGGATCTATGGCTACACCTTC.

This clone has a single count. This chain joins TRBV3-1 (or the pseudogene TRBV3-2) and TRBJ2-5; no clear D gene. The germline gives CDR1 LGHDT, CDR2 YNNKEL (reference sequence). Trimming shortened V by 4 bases and J by 5 bases, and 26 bases separated the two germline ends. The CDR3 is 18 amino acids. The CDR3 here is CASSPAPPRSLGLETQYF. CDR3 coding DNA: TGTGCCAGCAGCCCCGCCCCGCCTCGATCTCTGGGTCTGGAGACCCAGTACTTC.

About this clone itself: One end of the junction fails to match germline, which may point to a read error. The chain recombines TRBV2 with TRBJ1-2, with no clear D. Germline lookup yields CDR1 SNHLY and CDR2 FYNNEI. The CDR3 is 11 residues long. The CDR3 nucleotides read TGTGCCAGCAGTGAGCGCAGTACTTACCCCTTC. Its translation is CASSERSTYPF.

The rearrangement joins TRBV9 to TRBJ1-2; weak D call: TRBD1 (6 bases). Germline V gives CDR1 SGDLS, CDR2 YYNGEE. The CDR3 is 15 amino acids. Between the trimmed V and J ends, which lost 2 bases and 3 bases, there was a span of 14 bases. CDR3 sequence reads: CASSVRRTVDYGYTF. The CDR3 DNA follows: TGTGCCAGCAGCGTGAGGAGGACAGTCGACTATGGCTACACCTTC.

J is TRBJ1-1 and V is TRBV18, with D possibly matching TRBD1 (6 bases). V was pared by 7 bases and J by 1 base, with 16 bases between. The length of the CDR3 is 15 residues. The V gene's germline CDR1 is KGHSH and CDR2 LQKENI. CDR3 in amino acids: CASLQGRKENTEAFF. The CDR3 coding sequence is TGTGCCAGCTTACAGGGTAGGAAGGAGAACACTGAAGCTTTCTTT.

V gene TRBV2 combines with J gene TRBJ1-1; 7 positions match TRBD1. The CDR3 sequence is 14 residues long. J gave up 4 bases and V 6 bases, and 8 bases lay outside the gene matches. CDR1 is SNHLY, CDR2 FYNNEI, per germline. The CDR3: CASRRGGSGTEAFF. DNA for the CDR3: TGTGCCAGCAGACGAGGGGGCTCGGGCACTGAAGCTTTCTTT.

This rearrangement joins TRBV2 to TRBJ1-5; D possibly corresponds to TRBD1 (5 bases). This CDR3 contains 14 residues. Deletions cut 2 bases from V and 1 base from J, with 6 bases between. Germline V lookup: CDR1 SNHLY, CDR2 FYNNEI. The CDR3 DNA sequence: TGTGCCAGCAGTGAACGGGGGAGCAATCAGCCCCAGCATTTT. This gives the protein CASSERGSNQPQHF.

The rearrangement uses TRBV13 and TRBJ2-2; 7 bases are a match to TRBD1. The CDR3 sequence is 13 residues long. In germline, CDR1 is PRHDT, CDR2 FYEKMQ (reference sequence). The J segment lost 8 bases and the V segment lost 5 bases, leaving 5 bases of the junction unmatched. The CDR3, as DNA: TGTGCCAGCAGCAGGGGGCCAGAAGGGGAGCTGTTTTTT. It encodes CASSRGPEGELFF.

The chain joins TRBV19 to TRBJ2-5; D is uncertain. This CDR3 region has 11 residues. CDR1 is LNHDA, CDR2 SQIVND, per germline (reference sequence). V was shortened by 4 bases and J by 2 bases, with 2 bases between the two germline ends. CDR3 loop: CASSTQETQYF. The CDR3 DNA is TGTGCCAGTAGTACACAAGAGACCCAGTACTTC.

This clone was seen just once. The chain is built from TRBV19 and TRBJ1-3, with D possibly matching TRBD1 (6 bases). The V and J ends lost 2 bases and 4 bases respectively, with 15 bases between them. The germline V gene encodes CDR1 LNHDA and CDR2 SQIVND (reference sequence). The length of the CDR3 is 16 residues. The CDR3 region is CASSIFIGGSGNTIYF. The CDR3 coding sequence is TGTGCCAGTAGTATATTTATCGGGGGCTCGGGAAACACCATATATTTT.

The CDR3 coding sequence is TGCGCCAGCAGCCAAGACCCGCGCTATAATTCACCCCTCCACTTT. It codes for CASSQDPRYNSPLHF. V and J are TRBV5-1 and TRBJ1-6; D is undetermined. The CDR3 covers 15 residues. The V end was cut by 4 bases, the J end by 3 bases, with 11 bases between. The germline V gene encodes CDR1 SGHRS and CDR2 YFSETQ.

This clone came up once. This rearrangement joins TRBV6-5 to TRBJ1-1, with TRBD1 matching over 10 bases. Germline trimming cut 4 bases from V and 4 bases from J; bases unmatched to any gene: 0. CDR1 and CDR2 (germline): MNHEY, SVGAGI. This CDR3 has 13 residues. The CDR3 region has the DNA TGTGCCAGCAGTTGGGACAGGGGCACTGAAGCTTTCTTT. This gives the protein CASSWDRGTEAFF.

The rearrangement joins TRBV5-4 to TRBJ2-1, with 9 bases fitting TRBD2. The CDR3 has 13 amino acids. Germline assignment: CDR1 SGHNT and CDR2 YYREEE (reference sequence). The trim removed 4 bases at V and 8 bases at J, leaving 4 bases unmatched. This CDR3 is CASSPRLADEQFF. CDR3 DNA: TGTGCCAGCAGCCCCAGACTAGCGGATGAGCAGTTCTTC.

The chain carries TRBV7-2 and TRBJ1-1, with a tentative D call TRBD1 (5 bases). This CDR3 comprises 15 residues. Germline V gene lookup returns CDR1 SGHTA and CDR2 FQGNSA. Trimming shortened V by 2 bases and J by 1 base, and 11 bases separated the two germline ends. The CDR3 loop is CASSLRRDSNTEAFF. Here the CDR3 DNA reads TGTGCCAGCAGCTTACGGCGGGACTCGAACACTGAAGCTTTCTTT.

The chain uses TRBV9 and TRBJ2-7; 11 bases align to TRBD1. This CDR3 has 15 amino acids. V lost 1 base, J lost 2 bases, and 2 bases stayed unmatched. CDR1 and CDR2 (germline): SGDLS, YYNGEE. CDR3 region: CASSVQDRGPYEQYF. CDR3 DNA sequence: TGTGCCAGCAGCGTACAGGACAGGGGGCCCTACGAGCAGTACTTC.